These 10 T cell receptor beta chains share one sample of origin, sequenced in a study of blood T cells in healthy people across ages. Sample-barcoded 5' priming and a J-beta primer mix drove a second PCR of about 6 to 12 cycles. TCRdb re-called the 5' RACE reads through MiXCR, storing one row per CDR3 protein. The sample holds roughly 800,000 distinct CDR3 sequences, over 45% seen once. The sequenced sample was blood. All receptors come from a man aged 25-45 years in good health.

This clonotype was seen a handful of times. The V call is TRBV20-1, the J call TRBJ1-1, with D unresolved. V gave up 3 bases and J gave up 1 base, with 9 bases separating them. Per the germline V gene, CDR1 is DFQATT and CDR2 is SNEGSKA (reference sequence). The CDR3 has 13 amino acids. The CDR3 DNA follows: TGCAGTGCTAGTGGGTTCGGGAACACTGAAGCTTTCTTT. This translates into CSASGFGNTEAFF.

The chain links TRBV14 to TRBJ2-1, with D unresolved. Trimming left V 2 bases short and J 9 bases short, with 14 bases between. This CDR3 is built from 14 residues. Germline V gene sequence: CDR1 SGHDN, CDR2 FVKESK. CDR3 amino acids: CASSQISLVSEQFF. CDR3 in DNA: TGTGCCAGCAGCCAAATCTCCCTAGTATCTGAGCAGTTCTTC.

V gene TRBV6-1 combines with J gene TRBJ1-5; tentative D call: TRBD1 (6 bases). CDR3 length: 17 residues. V shed 7 bases and J shed 2 bases, with 21 bases lying between them. Per the germline V gene, CDR1 is MNHNS and CDR2 is SASEGT. CDR3 nucleotide sequence: TGTGCCAGCATGGGGGGGCACACCACTTCTGGCAATCAGCCCCAGCATTTT. Amino acid sequence: CASMGGHTTSGNQPQHF.

Ten or more counts support this clonotype. Written as DNA, the CDR3 is TGTGCCAGCAGCTCGGGGCTTACCTACGAGCAGTACTTC. It translates to CASSSGLTYEQYF. This chain connects TRBV5-5 to TRBJ2-7; perhaps D is TRBD1 or TRBD2 (5 bases each). The CDR3 extends over 13 amino acids. CDR1 is SGHKS and CDR2 is YYEKEE in the germline V gene (reference sequence). V was shortened by 3 bases and J by 2 bases, with 9 bases between the two germline ends.

The chain uses TRBV12-3 or TRBV12-4 and TRBJ1-1; no clear D. The CDR3 runs to 14 residues. Trimming cost V 6 bases and J 2 bases, with 13 bases left between them. The CDR3 region is CASSSGPENTEAFF. The CDR3 nucleotides are TGTGCCAGCAGCAGTGGACCGGAAAACACTGAAGCTTTCTTT.

This chain uses TRBV5-4 with TRBJ2-7, with D perhaps matching TRBD1 (5 bases). V lost 4 bases and J 4 bases, leaving 15 bases between the germline ends. This CDR3 has 14 residues. The germline V gene has CDR1 SGHNT and CDR2 YYREEE (reference sequence). The CDR3 nucleotides are TGTGCCAGCAGCAAGACGACAGTTCCTTACGAGCAGTACTTC. It codes for CASSKTTVPYEQYF.

This clonotype came up a few times. The rearrangement uses TRBV7-9 and TRBJ2-5; 9 positions match TRBD1. V trimming: 4 bases; J trimming: 5 bases; junction bases outside the gene matches: 11. The CDR3 runs to 16 residues. Germline V CDR1 and CDR2: SEHNR, FQNEAQ (reference sequence). CDR3 coding DNA: TGTGCCAGCAGCTCCCCCGGGACAGGGTCGTTCGAGACCCAGTACTTC. Amino acid sequence: CASSSPGTGSFETQYF. The variable domain in full, with the rest retrieved from reference TRBV7-9 and TRBJ2-5, is DTGVSQNPRHKITKRGQNVTFRCDPISEHNRLYWYRQTLGQGPEFLTYFQNEAQLEKSRLLSDRFSAERPKGSFSTLEIQRTEQGDSAMYLCASSSPGTGSFETQYFGPGTRLLVL.

This clonotype was observed a single time. V is TRBV20-1 and J is TRBJ2-3, with TRBD2 as a possible D gene (5 bases). V was clipped by 7 bases and J by 2 bases, with 13 bases between them. Germline CDR1 reads DFQATT; CDR2 reads SNEGSKA (reference sequence). CDR3 size: 13 residues. The CDR3, as DNA: TGCAGTGGCGGCGGGTTCAACACAGATACGCAGTATTTT. This codes for CSGGGFNTDTQYF.

This clonotype has only a few counts. This chain uses TRBV20-1 with TRBJ1-2; the match to TRBD1 covers 7 bases. From germline, CDR1 is DFQATT and CDR2 SNEGSKA (reference sequence). V was pared by 5 bases and J by 8 bases, with 11 bases of the junction left unmatched. The CDR3 loop spans 13 amino acids. CDR3 loop: CSAGPGQSYGYTF. The CDR3, as DNA: TGCAGTGCTGGGCCGGGACAGTCCTACGGCTACACCTTC.

This chain uses TRBV10-3 with TRBJ1-2; 9 bases map to TRBD1. Germline CDR1 reads ENHRY; CDR2 reads SYGVKD. V was clipped by 3 bases and J by 2 bases; unmatched bases: 4. The CDR3 is 15 residues long. CDR3 amino acids: CAISDPGQGNYGYTF. DNA of the CDR3: TGTGCCATCAGTGACCCGGGACAGGGAAACTATGGCTACACCTTC.